One sample yielded the 14 T cell receptor beta chains listed below, sequenced in a study of shared clonotypes between healthy human individuals. Only in-frame clones appear in the TCRdb table, and some are missing; sequencing was by immunoSEQ multiplex PCR. In the table there are around 690,000 clones, around 90% of which are singletons. Material for sequencing was memory CD8+ T cells from PBMCs. Subset indicated: CD45RO+ cells pooled with CCR7-negative TemRA cells. All receptors derive from a man younger than 35 in good health. Some clones in this sample may be carry-over from other donors' samples.

V and J are TRBV4-3 and TRBJ2-3; D gene unclear. Per the germline V gene, CDR1 is LGHNA and CDR2 is YSLEER. The CDR3 has 17 residues. V lost 0 bases and J lost 2, with 15 bases in between. In DNA form, the CDR3 reads TGCGCCAGCAGCCAAGAGCCCCTCGGCTCTTTCACAGATACGCAGTATTTT. It yields the protein CASSQEPLGSFTDTQYF.

The genes are TRBV7-2 and TRBJ2-1; a weak D match, TRBD2 (6 bases). CDR1 and CDR2 (germline): SGHTA, FQGNSA. V was trimmed by 7 bases and J by 16 bases, leaving 23 bases between them. The CDR3 runs 13 residues. CDR3 sequence reads: CASTHRLASGLFF. CDR3 DNA: TGTGCCAGCACCCACAGGCTAGCGTCAGGCCTCTTCTTC. Variable domain in full (rest from reference TRBV7-2 and TRBJ2-1): GAGVSQSPSNKVTEKGKDVELRCDPISGHTALYWYRQSLGQGLEFLIYFQGNSAPDKSGLPSDRFSAERTGGSVSTLTIQRTQQEDSAVYLCASTHRLASGLFFGPGTRLTVL.

CDR3 region: CASSPSGGSTDTQYF. CDR3 DNA sequence: TGTGCCAGCAGCCCCTCCGGCGGATCCACAGATACGCAGTATTTT. The J gene is TRBJ2-3, the V gene TRBV5-6; D unclear. The V and J ends lost 4 bases and 2 bases respectively, with 14 bases between them. This CDR3 is built from 15 residues. Germline loops: CDR1 SGHDT, CDR2 YYEEEE.

The chain combines TRBV13 with TRBJ2-4; D call uncertain. Trimming removed 4 bases from V and 2 bases from J, with 12 bases in between. There are 15 residues in the CDR3. CDR1 PRHDT and CDR2 FYEKMQ come from the germline V gene (reference sequence). This CDR3 reads CASSSVEKSKNIQYF. In DNA, the CDR3 is TGTGCCAGCAGCTCGGTCGAGAAGTCCAAAAACATTCAGTACTTC.

The chain combines TRBV4-3 with TRBJ2-2; 10 nucleotides line up with TRBD2. This CDR3 region has 19 residues. Trimming cost V 4 bases and J 0 bases; bases outside gene matches: 11. Germline V CDR1 and CDR2: LGHNA, YSLEER. CDR3 sequence (DNA): TGCGCCAGCAGCCTAAATCGGGGAGCGGGAGGGACGAACACCGGGGAGCTGTTTTTT. This codes for CASSLNRGAGGTNTGELFF.

The J gene is TRBJ2-2, the V gene TRBV9; no definite D call. V was trimmed by 1 base and J by 4 bases, leaving 14 bases between them. The CDR3 is 16 amino acids. Germline CDR1 SGDLS, CDR2 YYNGEE. CDR3 residues: CASSVNSGLITGELFF. CDR3 nucleotides: TGTGCCAGCAGCGTAAATTCTGGGCTGATCACCGGGGAGCTGTTTTTT.

The chain recombines TRBV15 with TRBJ2-3; D gene ambiguous. Germline CDR1 LNHNV, CDR2 YYDKDF (reference sequence). Trimming took off 2 bases at V and 6 bases at J, with 12 bases between the two ends. This CDR3 is built from 14 residues. CDR3 loop: CATSRITAADTQYF. CDR3 nucleotide sequence: TGTGCCACCAGCAGAATCACCGCGGCTGATACGCAGTATTTT.

This sequence joins TRBV25-1 and TRBJ2-1; 9 bases line up with TRBD2. Germline values: CDR1 MGHDK, CDR2 SYGVNS. Trimming took 3 bases from V and 10 from J; bases not matched to a gene: 1. The CDR3 sequence is 12 residues long. In nucleotides, the CDR3 is TGTGCCAGCAGTGAGACTAGCGGAGAGCAGTTCTTC. The encoded protein is CASSETSGEQFF.

This clone was picked up a small number of times. The rearrangement joins TRBV28 to TRBJ1-5; tentative D call: TRBD1 (5 bases). The CDR3 is 14 residues long. The germline V and J ends were trimmed by 3 bases and 9 bases, with 15 bases remaining between them. Germline V gives CDR1 MDHEN, CDR2 SYDVKM. CDR3: CASSFTGGRLPQHF. As DNA, the CDR3 is TGTGCCAGCAGTTTCACAGGAGGGAGATTGCCCCAGCATTTT.

The rearrangement links TRBV2 to TRBJ2-7; TRBD2 might be the D (6 bases). The germline V gene encodes CDR1 SNHLY and CDR2 FYNNEI. The CDR3 loop spans 15 amino acids. V was shortened by 6 bases and J by 6 bases, with 21 bases between the two germline ends. CDR3 DNA: TGTGCCAGCAGAACCACCGGGACTGGCCCCTCCGAGCAGTACTTC. Amino acids: CASRTTGTGPSEQYF.

The J gene is TRBJ2-1, the V gene TRBV5-1; perhaps TRBD1 as D (5 bases). Trimming shortened V by 0 bases and J by 4 bases, and 11 bases separated the two germline ends. Germline V gene lookup returns CDR1 SGHRS and CDR2 YFSETQ. The length of the CDR3 is 15 residues. The CDR3, as DNA: TGCGCCAGCAGCTTGGGGCAGGGATTTTACAATGAGCAGTTCTTC. The encoded protein is CASSLGQGFYNEQFF.

The chain employs TRBV28 and TRBJ2-5; TRBD1 matches 7 bases. The V gene's germline CDR1 is MDHEN and CDR2 SYDVKM. The CDR3 runs to 16 residues. V lost 5 bases and J lost 3; bases outside the gene matches: 12. As DNA, the CDR3 is TGTGCCAGCAGTCTAAAACCGGGACAGTGGGAAGAGACCCAGTACTTC. Translation: CASSLKPGQWEETQYF. The full variable domain, with the rest looked up from reference TRBV28 and TRBJ2-5, is DVKVTQSSRYLVKRTGEKVFLECVQDMDHENMFWYRQDPGLGLRLIYFSYDVKMKEKGDIPEGYSVSREKKERFSLILESASTNQTSMYLCASSLKPGQWEETQYFGPGTRLLVL.

The rearrangement uses TRBV27 and TRBJ2-7; D perhaps matches TRBD1 (5 bases). Germline assignment: CDR1 MNHEY and CDR2 SMNVEV (reference sequence). Trimming cost V 3 bases and J 5 bases, with 11 bases left between them. The CDR3 is 13 residues long. For the CDR3, the DNA is TGTGCCAGCAGTTTTGGGGCAGGGAACGAGCAGTACTTC. Its translation: CASSFGAGNEQYF.

V gene TRBV9 combines with J gene TRBJ2-7; 11 nucleotides agree with TRBD2. In germline, CDR1 is SGDLS, CDR2 YYNGEE. CDR3 length: 14 residues. J was trimmed by 5 bases and V by 4 bases; bases with no gene match: 5. This CDR3 is CASSLAGGGDEQYF. The CDR3 DNA sequence: TGTGCCAGCAGCCTAGCGGGAGGTGGGGACGAGCAGTACTTC.